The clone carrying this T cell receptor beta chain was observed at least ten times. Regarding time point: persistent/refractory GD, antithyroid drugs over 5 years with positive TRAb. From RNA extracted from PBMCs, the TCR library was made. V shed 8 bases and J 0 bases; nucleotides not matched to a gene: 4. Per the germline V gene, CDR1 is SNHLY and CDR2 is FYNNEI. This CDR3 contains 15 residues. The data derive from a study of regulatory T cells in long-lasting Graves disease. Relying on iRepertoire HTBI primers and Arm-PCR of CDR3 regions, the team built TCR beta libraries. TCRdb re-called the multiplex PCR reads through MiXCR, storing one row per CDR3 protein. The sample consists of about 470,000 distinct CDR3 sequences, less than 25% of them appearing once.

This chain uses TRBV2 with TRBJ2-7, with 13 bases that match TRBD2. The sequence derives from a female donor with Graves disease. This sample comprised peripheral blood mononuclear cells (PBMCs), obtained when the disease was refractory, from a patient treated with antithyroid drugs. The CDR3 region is CASGTSGRASYEQYF. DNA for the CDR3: TGTGCCAGCGGAACTAGCGGGAGGGCCTCCTACGAGCAGTACTTC. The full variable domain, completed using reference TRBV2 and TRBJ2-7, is EPEVTQTPSHQVTQMGQEVILRCVPISNHLYFYWYRQILGQKVEFLVSFYNNEISEKSEIFDDQFSVERPDGSNFTLKIRSTKLEDSAMYFCASGTSGRASYEQYFGPGTRLTVT.